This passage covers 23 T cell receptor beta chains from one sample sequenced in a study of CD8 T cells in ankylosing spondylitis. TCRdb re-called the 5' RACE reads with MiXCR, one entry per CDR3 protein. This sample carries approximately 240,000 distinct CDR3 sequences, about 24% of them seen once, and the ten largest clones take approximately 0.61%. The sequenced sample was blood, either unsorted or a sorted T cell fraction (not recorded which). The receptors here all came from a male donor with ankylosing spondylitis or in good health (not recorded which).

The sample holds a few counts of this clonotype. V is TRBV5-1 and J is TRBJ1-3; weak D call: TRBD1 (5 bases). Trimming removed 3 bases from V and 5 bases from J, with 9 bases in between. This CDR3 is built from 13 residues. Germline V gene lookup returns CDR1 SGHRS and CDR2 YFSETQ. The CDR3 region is CASSSGGRNTIYF. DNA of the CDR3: TGCGCCAGCAGCTCGGGGGGTCGAAACACCATATATTTT.

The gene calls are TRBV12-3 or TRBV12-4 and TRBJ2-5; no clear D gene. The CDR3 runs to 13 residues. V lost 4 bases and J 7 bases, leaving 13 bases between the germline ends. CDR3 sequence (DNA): TGTGCCAGCAGTTCAGGACGGGCAGTGACCCAGTACTTC. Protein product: CASSSGRAVTQYF.

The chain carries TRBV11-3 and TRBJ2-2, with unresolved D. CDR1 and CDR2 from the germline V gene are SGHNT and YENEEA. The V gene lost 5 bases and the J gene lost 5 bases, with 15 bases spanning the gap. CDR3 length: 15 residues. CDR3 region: CASSLLPDGTGELFF. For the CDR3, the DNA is TGTGCCAGCAGCCTCCTCCCAGATGGTACCGGGGAGCTGTTTTTT.

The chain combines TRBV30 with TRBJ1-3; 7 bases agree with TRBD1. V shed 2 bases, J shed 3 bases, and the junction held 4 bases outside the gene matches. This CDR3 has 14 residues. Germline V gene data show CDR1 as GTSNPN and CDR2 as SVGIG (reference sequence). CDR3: CAWSKGAGGNTIYF. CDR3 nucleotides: TGTGCCTGGAGTAAGGGGGCGGGTGGAAACACCATATATTTT.

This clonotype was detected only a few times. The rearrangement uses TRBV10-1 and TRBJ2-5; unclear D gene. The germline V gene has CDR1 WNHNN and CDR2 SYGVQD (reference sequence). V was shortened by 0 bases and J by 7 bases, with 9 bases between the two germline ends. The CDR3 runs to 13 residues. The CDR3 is CASSESVAGTQYF. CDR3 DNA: TGCGCCAGCAGTGAGTCGGTTGCCGGGACCCAGTACTTC.

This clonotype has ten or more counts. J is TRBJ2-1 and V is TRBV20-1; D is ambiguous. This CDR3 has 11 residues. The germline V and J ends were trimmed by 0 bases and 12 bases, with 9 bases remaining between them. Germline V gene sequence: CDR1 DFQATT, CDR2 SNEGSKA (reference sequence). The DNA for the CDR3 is TGCAGTGCTAGAGATTACCCTTGGCAGTTCTTC. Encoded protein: CSARDYPWQFF.

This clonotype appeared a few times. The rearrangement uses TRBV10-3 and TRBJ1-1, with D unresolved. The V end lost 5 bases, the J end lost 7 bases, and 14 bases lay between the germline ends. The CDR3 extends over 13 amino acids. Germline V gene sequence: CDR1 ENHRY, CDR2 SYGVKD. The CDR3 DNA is TGTGCCATCAGTTCGACACTTACACTTGAAGCTTTCTTT. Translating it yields CAISSTLTLEAFF.

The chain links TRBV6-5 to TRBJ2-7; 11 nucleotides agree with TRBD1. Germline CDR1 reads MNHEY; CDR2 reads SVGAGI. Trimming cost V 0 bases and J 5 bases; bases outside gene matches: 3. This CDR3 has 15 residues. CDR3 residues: CASSYSGTGGDEQYF. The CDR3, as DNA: TGTGCCAGCAGTTACTCGGGGACAGGGGGGGACGAGCAGTACTTC.

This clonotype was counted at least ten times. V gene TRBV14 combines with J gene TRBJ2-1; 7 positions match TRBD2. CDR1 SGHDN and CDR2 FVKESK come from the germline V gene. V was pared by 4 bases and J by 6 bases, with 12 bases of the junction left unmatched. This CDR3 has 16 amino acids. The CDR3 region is CASSPLTSVRSNEQFF. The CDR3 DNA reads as TGTGCCAGCAGCCCATTAACTAGCGTACGGAGCAATGAGCAGTTCTTC. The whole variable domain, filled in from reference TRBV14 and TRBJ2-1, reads EAGVTQFPSHSVIEKGQTVTLRCDPISGHDNLYWYRRVMGKEIKFLLHFVKESKQDESGMPNNRFLAERTGGTYSTLKVQPAELEDSGVYFCASSPLTSVRSNEQFFGPGTRLTVL.

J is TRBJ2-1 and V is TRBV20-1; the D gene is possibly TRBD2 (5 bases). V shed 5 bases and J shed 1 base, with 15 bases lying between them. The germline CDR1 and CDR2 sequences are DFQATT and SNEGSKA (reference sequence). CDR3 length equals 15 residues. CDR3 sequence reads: CSAPRGWVSYNEQFF. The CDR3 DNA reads TGCAGTGCTCCCCGAGGGTGGGTGTCCTACAATGAGCAGTTCTTC.

CDR3 in amino acids: CASSNDRDQPQHF. The DNA for the CDR3 is TGTGCCAGTAGTAACGACAGAGATCAGCCCCAGCATTTT. The J gene is TRBJ1-5, the V gene TRBV19; tentative D call: TRBD1 (5 bases). The CDR3 runs 13 residues. The germline gives CDR1 LNHDA, CDR2 SQIVND (reference sequence). V was cut by 4 bases and J by 5 bases, with 9 bases left in between.

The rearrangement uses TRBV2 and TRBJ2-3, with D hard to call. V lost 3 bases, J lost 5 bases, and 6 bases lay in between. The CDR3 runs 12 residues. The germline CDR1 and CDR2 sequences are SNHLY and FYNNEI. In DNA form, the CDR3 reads TGTGCCAGCAGTGATTGGGAAGATACGCAGTATTTT. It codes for CASSDWEDTQYF.

For the CDR3, the DNA is TGCGCCAGCAGCTCCGGGGGCCTCCGGGGAGAGACCCAGTACTTC. Its protein product is CASSSGGLRGETQYF. This chain connects TRBV5-1 to TRBJ2-5; TRBD1 or TRBD2 may be the D gene (6 bases each). This CDR3 is built from 15 residues. Trimming took 3 bases from V and 4 from J, leaving 16 bases between them. In germline, CDR1 is SGHRS, CDR2 YFSETQ.

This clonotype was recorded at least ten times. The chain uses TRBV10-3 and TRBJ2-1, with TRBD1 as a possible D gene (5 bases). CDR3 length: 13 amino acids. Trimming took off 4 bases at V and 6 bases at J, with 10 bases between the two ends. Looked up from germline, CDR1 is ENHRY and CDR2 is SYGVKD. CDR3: CAISAAGSNEQFF. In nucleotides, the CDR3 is TGTGCCATCAGTGCGGCAGGGTCCAATGAGCAGTTCTTC.

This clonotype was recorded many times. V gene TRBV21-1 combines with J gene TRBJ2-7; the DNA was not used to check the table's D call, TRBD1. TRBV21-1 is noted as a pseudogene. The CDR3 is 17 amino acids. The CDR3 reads CASSKGGSGQCDYEQYF. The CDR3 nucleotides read TGTGCCAGCAGCAAAGGGGGGTCGGGACAGTGTGATTACGAGCAGTACTTC.

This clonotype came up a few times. The CDR3 spells CSAPRQGGSPLHF. The CDR3 coding sequence is TGCAGTGCCCCACGACAGGGCGGGTCACCCCTCCACTTT. The gene calls are TRBV20-1 and TRBJ1-6, with 7 positions matching TRBD1. CDR1 is DFQATT and CDR2 is SNEGSKA in the germline V gene (reference sequence). J was trimmed by 10 bases and V by 6 bases; bases with no gene match: 9. The CDR3 is 13 amino acids.

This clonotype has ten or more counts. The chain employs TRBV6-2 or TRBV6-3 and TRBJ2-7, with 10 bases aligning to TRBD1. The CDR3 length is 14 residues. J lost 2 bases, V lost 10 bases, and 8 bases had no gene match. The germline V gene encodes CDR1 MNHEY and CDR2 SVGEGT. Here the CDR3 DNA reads TGTGCCATCGTAAAGGGACAGGGGCCCTACGAGCAGTACTTC. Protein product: CAIVKGQGPYEQYF.

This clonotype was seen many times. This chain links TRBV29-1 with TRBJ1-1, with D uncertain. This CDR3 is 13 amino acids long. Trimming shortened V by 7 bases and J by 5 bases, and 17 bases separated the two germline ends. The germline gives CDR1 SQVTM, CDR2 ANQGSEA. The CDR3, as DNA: TGCAGCGCCAACGTCCCGCCTCATACTGAAGCTTTCTTT. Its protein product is CSANVPPHTEAFF.

The CDR3 DNA reads as TGTGCCACATACCCCGGGGGGACTAGCCCTCTTGTGGAGACCCAGTACTTC. Encoded protein: CATYPGGTSPLVETQYF. The V and J genes are TRBV10-3 and TRBJ2-5; the match to TRBD2 covers 9 bases. The V gene end was trimmed by 10 bases and the J gene end by 5 bases; junction bases not matched to a gene: 20. The CDR3 has 17 amino acids. The germline gives CDR1 ENHRY, CDR2 SYGVKD.

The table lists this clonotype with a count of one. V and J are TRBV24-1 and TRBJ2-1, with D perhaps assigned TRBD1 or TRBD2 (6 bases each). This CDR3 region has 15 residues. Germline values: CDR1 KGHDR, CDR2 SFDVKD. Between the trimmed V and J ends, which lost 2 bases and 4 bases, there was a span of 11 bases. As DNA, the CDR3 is TGTGCCACCAGTGATTCGGGGGCCCCATACAATGAGCAGTTCTTC. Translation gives CATSDSGAPYNEQFF.

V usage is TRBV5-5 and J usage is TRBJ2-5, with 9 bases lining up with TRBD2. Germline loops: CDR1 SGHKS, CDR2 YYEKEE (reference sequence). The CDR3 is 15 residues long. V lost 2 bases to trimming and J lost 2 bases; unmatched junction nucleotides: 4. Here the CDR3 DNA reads TGTGCCAGCAGCTTATTGCTAGCGGGGCAAGAGACCCAGTACTTC. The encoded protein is CASSLLLAGQETQYF.

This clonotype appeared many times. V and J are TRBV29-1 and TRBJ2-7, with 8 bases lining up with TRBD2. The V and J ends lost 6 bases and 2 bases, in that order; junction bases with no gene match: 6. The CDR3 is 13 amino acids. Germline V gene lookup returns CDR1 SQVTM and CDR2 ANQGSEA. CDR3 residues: CSVGQRGTYEQYF. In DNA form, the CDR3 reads TGCAGCGTGGGGCAGCGGGGGACCTACGAGCAGTACTTC.

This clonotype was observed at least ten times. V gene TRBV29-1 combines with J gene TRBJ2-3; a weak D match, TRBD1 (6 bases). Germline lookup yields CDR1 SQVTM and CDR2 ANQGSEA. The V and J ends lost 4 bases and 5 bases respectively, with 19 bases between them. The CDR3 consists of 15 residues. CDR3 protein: CSVGGVVGAVDTQYF. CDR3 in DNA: TGCAGCGTTGGGGGTGTTGTGGGGGCCGTAGATACGCAGTATTTT.